This T cell receptor beta chain is drawn from a study of cytomegalovirus exposure and HLA in healthy donors. Findings and caveats of the study: A later analysis, which compared TCR beta chains of equal frequency, found the HLA-associated ones more clonally expanded. Earlier results showed most TCR beta V segments being productive about 87% or about 30% of the time.

Remarks on this clone: The antigen is not known.

CDR3 size: 14 residues. V lost 1 base and J lost 4, with 10 bases in between. CDR1 and CDR2 from the germline V gene are SGHTA and FQGNSA. PCR primers comprised 60 Vbeta and 13 Jbeta primers. Profiled with immunoSEQ multiplex PCR; TCRdb holds only in-frame clones, not every one. The data hold 100,000 or so clones, with 76% observed a single time. The chain has TRBV7-2 and TRBJ1-1; possibly TRBD1 for D (5 bases). Sequenced: PBMCs. This receptor was obtained from a man aged 40-50 years in good health and CMV-seropositive. The CDR3 here is CASSLVPGGTEAFF. DNA of the CDR3: TGTGCCAGCAGCTTAGTTCCCGGGGGCACTGAAGCTTTCTTT.